These T cell receptor beta chains were read from a single sample in a study of shared clonotypes between healthy human individuals. Method: immunoSEQ multiplex PCR; TCRdb's copy keeps in-frame clones and lacks some. The sample gives some 2,000,000 clones, approximately 95% of which show up once; 0.9% to 1.3% is in the top ten. The source material was naive CD8+ T cells sorted from blood. These receptors were obtained from a man between 18 and 35 years old in good health. CDR3s leave out the opening cysteine and the closing phenylalanine or tryptophan.

v_call: TRBV18; cdr3_aa: ASSPLGGAGDTEAF
v_call: TRBV7-6; cdr3_aa: ASSLEGLNTEAF
v_call: TRBV2; cdr3_aa: ASVQETSTGELF
v_call: TRBV5-4; cdr3_aa: ASSLGSTASSGNTIY
v_call: TRBV28; cdr3_aa: ASSFLQETQY
v_call: TRBV6-5; cdr3_aa: ASSLPAGEQY
v_call: TRBV4-3; cdr3_aa: ASSQDWETEVT
v_call: TRBV7-4; cdr3_aa: ASSLVGWRGSVPYNEQF
v_call: TRBV9; cdr3_aa: ASSVGTAAQETQY
v_call: TRBV10-2; cdr3_aa: ASLQNTEAF
v_call: TRBV11-2; cdr3_aa: ASSFDSSYEQY
v_call: TRBV10-3; cdr3_aa: AISTTLDNEQF
v_call: TRBV7-9; cdr3_aa: ASSLVEISAF
v_call: TRBV11-2; cdr3_aa: ASSLVQWETQY
v_call: TRBV19; cdr3_aa: ASSITENTEAF
v_call: TRBV6-5; cdr3_aa: ASSFLSGGAGETQY
v_call: TRBV11-2; cdr3_aa: ASSLDGTGYNEQF
v_call: TRBV9; cdr3_aa: ASSQTGELF
v_call: TRBV7-9; cdr3_aa: ASSSSTSIETQY
v_call: TRBV2; cdr3_aa: ASSPLVPGELF
v_call: TRBV7-3; cdr3_aa: ASSTGTSGGSGTDTQY
v_call: TRBV19; cdr3_aa: ASSAQVGSPLH
v_call: TRBV13; cdr3_aa: ASSLELNTEAF
v_call: TRBV30; cdr3_aa: AWDKAGGGTDTQY
v_call: TRBV10-3; cdr3_aa: AIRLSGSSDTQY
v_call: TRBV30; cdr3_aa: AWGTGAKSDEQF
v_call: TRBV13; cdr3_aa: ASSLYSGSYEQY
v_call: TRBV5-4; cdr3_aa: ASSLVGSYEQY
v_call: TRBV7-8; cdr3_aa: ASSLLAGALTDTQY
v_call: TRBV6-5; cdr3_aa: ASSYQGAGGELF
v_call: TRBV19; cdr3_aa: ASSITGQSYEQY
v_call: TRBV7-9; cdr3_aa: ASSLASAGAPNEQY
v_call: TRBV6-4; cdr3_aa: ASSPGTGYEQY
v_call: TRBV27; cdr3_aa: ASSLTRGLSYEQY
v_call: TRBV10-1; cdr3_aa: ASSVANTGELF
v_call: TRBV5-1; cdr3_aa: ASSLWGGNTEAF
v_call: TRBV7-6; cdr3_aa: ASSLAGSTDTQY
v_call: TRBV30; cdr3_aa: AWSVHTSADEQF
v_call: TRBV27; cdr3_aa: ASSLTPGGSYNEQF
v_call: TRBV5-1; cdr3_aa: ASSFAAQGEAF
v_call: TRBV5-1; cdr3_aa: ASSGRGGETEAF
v_call: TRBV9; cdr3_aa: ASSVEVSSYEQY
v_call: TRBV7-8; cdr3_aa: ASSLGAGHYGYT
v_call: TRBV10-3; cdr3_aa: AISVAGGEKLF
v_call: TRBV30; cdr3_aa: AWSGTSLYNEQF
v_call: TRBV5-6; cdr3_aa: ASSSLQGTNEKLF
v_call: TRBV30; cdr3_aa: AWSAGDDAQY
v_call: TRBV25-1; cdr3_aa: ASSEGLSYYGYT